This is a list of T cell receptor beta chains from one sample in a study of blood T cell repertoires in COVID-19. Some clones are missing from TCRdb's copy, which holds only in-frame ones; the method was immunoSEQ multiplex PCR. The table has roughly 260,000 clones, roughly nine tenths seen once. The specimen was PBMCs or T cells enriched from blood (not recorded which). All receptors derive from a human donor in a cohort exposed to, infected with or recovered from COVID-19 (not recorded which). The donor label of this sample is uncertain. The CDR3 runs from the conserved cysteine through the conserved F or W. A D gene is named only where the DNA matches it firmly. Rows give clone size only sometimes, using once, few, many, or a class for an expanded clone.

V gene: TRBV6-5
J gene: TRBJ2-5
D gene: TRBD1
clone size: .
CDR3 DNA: TGTGCCAGCAGTTACTCCGGGACAGGGAAAGAGACCCAGTACTTC
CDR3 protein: CASSYSGTGKETQYF

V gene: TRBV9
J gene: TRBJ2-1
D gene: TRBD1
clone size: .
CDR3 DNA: TGTGCCAGCAGCGTAGTCAACAGGGGGCTTGACGGGGGCCACTCCTCCTACAATGAGCAGTTCTTC
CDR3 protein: CASSVVNRGLDGGHSSYNEQFF

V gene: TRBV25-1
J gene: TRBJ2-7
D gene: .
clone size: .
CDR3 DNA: TGTGCCAGCTTCGGAGTCGGGGAGCAGTACTTC
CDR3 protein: CASFGVGEQYF

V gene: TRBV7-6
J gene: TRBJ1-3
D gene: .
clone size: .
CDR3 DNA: TGTGCCAGCAGCTTAGCGCGGGGGGATTTACCTGGAAACACCATATATTTT
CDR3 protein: CASSLARGDLPGNTIYF

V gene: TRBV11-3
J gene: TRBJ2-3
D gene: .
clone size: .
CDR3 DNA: TGTGCCAGCAGCTTAGGCACGGGGGGCACAGATACGCAGTATTTT
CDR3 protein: CASSLGTGGTDTQYF

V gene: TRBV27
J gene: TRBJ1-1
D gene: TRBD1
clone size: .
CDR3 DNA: TGTGCCAGCAGTCTACAGGGGGGTGACACTGAAGCTTTCTTT
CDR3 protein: CASSLQGGDTEAFF

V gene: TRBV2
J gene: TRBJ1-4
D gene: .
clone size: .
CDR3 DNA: TGTGCCAGCAGTGCAAACCCCCAGGGAGGTGAAAAACTGTTTTTT
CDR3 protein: CASSANPQGGEKLFF

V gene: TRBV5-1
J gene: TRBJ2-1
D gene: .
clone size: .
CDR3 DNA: TGCGCCAGCAGCTTGACTCAATCGAACCCCTACAATGAGCAGTTCTTC
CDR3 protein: CASSLTQSNPYNEQFF

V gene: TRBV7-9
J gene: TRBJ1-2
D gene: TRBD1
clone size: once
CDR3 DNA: TGTGCCAGCAGCTTATCAGGGACAGGAATATGGAACTATGGCTACACCTTC
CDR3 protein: CASSLSGTGIWNYGYTF

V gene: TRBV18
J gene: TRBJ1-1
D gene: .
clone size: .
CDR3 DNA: TGTGCCAGCTTCGGAATGCGGGGGACTAACACTGAAGCTTTCTTT
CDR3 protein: CASFGMRGTNTEAFF

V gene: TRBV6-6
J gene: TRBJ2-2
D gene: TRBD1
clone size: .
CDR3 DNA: TGTGCCAGCGGGGGACAGGGTGCCGGGGAGCTGTTTTTT
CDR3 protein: CASGGQGAGELFF

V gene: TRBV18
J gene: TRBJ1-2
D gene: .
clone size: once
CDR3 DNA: TGTGCCAGCTCACCGGGGAGCGGCTACACCTTC
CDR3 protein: CASSPGSGYTF

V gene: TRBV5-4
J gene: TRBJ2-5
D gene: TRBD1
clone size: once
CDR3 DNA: TGTGCCAGCAGCGCCGGGACAGGGGTTAGGGAGACCCAGTACTTC
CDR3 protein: CASSAGTGVRETQYF

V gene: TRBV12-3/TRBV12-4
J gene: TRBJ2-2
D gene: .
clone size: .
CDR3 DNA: TGTGCCAGCAGGTCTAACACCGGGGAGCTGTTTTTT
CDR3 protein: CASRSNTGELFF

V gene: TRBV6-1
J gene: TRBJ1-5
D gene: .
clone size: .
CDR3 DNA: TGTGCCAGCAGTGAAGGGGGAGGTCAGCCCCAGCATTTT
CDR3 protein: CASSEGGGQPQHF

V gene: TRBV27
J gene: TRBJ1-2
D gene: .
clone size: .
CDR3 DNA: TGTGCCAGCAGCCCCCAGGGTGGAAACTATGGCTACACCTTC
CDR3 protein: CASSPQGGNYGYTF

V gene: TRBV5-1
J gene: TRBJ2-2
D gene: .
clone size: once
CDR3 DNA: TGCGCCAGCTCCTCCGGGACAAACGCGAACACCGGGGAGCTGTTTTTT
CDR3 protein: CASSSGTNANTGELFF

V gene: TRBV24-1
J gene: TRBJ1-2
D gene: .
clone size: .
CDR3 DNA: TGTGCCACCAGTGACCCCAACAGGGCCAGTGGCTACACCTTC
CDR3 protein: CATSDPNRASGYTF

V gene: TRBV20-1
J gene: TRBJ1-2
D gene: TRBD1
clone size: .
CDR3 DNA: TGCAGTGCTAGTCCCCAGGGGGCCTATGGCTACACCTTC
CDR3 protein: CSASPQGAYGYTF

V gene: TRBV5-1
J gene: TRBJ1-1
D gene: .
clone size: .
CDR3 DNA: TGCGCCAGCAGCTTGAATGGGCGTAAGGGCGCGGGGGATGAAGCTTTCTTT
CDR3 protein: CASSLNGRKGAGDEAFF

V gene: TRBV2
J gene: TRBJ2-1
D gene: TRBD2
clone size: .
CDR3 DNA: TGTGCCAGCAGTGCCGGGACTAGCGGGGGGCCGGGTGAGCAGTTCTTC
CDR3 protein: CASSAGTSGGPGEQFF

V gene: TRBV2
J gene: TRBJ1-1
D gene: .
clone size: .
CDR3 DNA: TGTGCCAGCAGTGAGATGGTTACTAGGGCAACTGAAGCTTTCTTT
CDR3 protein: CASSEMVTRATEAFF

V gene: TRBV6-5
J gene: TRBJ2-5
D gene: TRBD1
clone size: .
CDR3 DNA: TGTGCCAGCATTTATATGGGACAGGCGAAAGAGACCCAGTACTTC
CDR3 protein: CASIYMGQAKETQYF

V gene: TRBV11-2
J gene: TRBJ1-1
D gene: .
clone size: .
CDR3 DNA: TGTGCCAGCAGCCCCGGCTGGGTAGCTATAAACACTGAAGCTTTCTTT
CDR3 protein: CASSPGWVAINTEAFF

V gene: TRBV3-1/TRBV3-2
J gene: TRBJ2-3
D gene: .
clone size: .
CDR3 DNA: TGTGCCAGCAGCCGAGCTACGGATACGCAGTATTTT
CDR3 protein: CASSRATDTQYF

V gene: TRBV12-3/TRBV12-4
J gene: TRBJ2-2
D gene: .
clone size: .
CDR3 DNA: TGTGCCAGCAGTGCCGGCACCGGGGAGCTGTTTTTT
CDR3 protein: CASSAGTGELFF

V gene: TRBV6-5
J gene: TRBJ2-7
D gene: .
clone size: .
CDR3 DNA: TGTGCCAGCAGTTACAGGTACAGATCCTACGAGCAGTACTTC
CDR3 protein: CASSYRYRSYEQYF

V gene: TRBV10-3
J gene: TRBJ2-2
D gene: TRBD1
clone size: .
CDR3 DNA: TGTGCCATCAGTGCGGGACAGGGTAACACCGGGGAGCTGTTTTTT
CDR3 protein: CAISAGQGNTGELFF

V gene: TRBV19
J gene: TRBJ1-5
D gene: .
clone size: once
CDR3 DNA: TGTGCCAGTAGCTTGACGGGGGGCGGTAATCAGCCCCAGCATTTT
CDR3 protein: CASSLTGGGNQPQHF

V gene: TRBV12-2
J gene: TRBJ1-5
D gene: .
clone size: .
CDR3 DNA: TGTGCAAGTCGCTTAGCGCTGAGACAGACCAATCAGCCCCAGCATTTT
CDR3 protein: CASRLALRQTNQPQHF

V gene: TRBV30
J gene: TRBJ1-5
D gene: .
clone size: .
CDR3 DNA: TGTGCCTGGAGTGTCGAAGGGGTTTGGGGGCCCCAGCATTTT
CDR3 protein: CAWSVEGVWGPQHF

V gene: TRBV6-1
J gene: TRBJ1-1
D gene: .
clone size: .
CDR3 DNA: TGTGCCAGCAGGGAAGACGGGAACACTGAAGCTTTCTTT
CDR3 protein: CASREDGNTEAFF

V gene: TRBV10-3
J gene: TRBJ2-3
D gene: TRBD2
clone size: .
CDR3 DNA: TGTGCCATCAGTGCCAGGGGGGATAGCGGGGGATACCACACAGATACGCAGTATTTT
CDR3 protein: CAISARGDSGGYHTDTQYF

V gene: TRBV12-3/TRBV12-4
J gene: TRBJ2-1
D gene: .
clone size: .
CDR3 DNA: TGTGCCAGCAGCACAGGCACCGAGCAGTTCTTC
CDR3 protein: CASSTGTEQFF

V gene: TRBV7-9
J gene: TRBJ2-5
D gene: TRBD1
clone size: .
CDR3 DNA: TGTGCCAGCAGCACCGGGACAGGGGTCCTATCCCAGTACTTC
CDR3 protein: CASSTGTGVLSQYF

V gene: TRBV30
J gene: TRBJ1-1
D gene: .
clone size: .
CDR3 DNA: TGTGCCTGGAGTCAGGGATCGGACACTGAAGCTTTCTTT
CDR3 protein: CAWSQGSDTEAFF

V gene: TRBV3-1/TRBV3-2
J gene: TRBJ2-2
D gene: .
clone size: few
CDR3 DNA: TGTGCCAGCAGCCTCAGGGGTACCGGGGAGCTGTTTTTT
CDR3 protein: CASSLRGTGELFF

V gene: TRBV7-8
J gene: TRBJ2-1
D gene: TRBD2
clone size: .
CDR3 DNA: TGTGCCAGCAGCTTATACGCTAGCGGGGTATTCGATGAGCAGTTCTTC
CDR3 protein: CASSLYASGVFDEQFF

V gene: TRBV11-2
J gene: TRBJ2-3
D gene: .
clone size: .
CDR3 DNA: TGTGCCAGCAGCTTCGTCCTTAGCTCTAGCACAGATACGCAGTATTTT
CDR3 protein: CASSFVLSSSTDTQYF

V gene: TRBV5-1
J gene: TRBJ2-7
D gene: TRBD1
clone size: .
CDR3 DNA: TGCGCCAGCGGAATCAAAGGGACAGGGGCGTCCTACGAGCAGTACTTC
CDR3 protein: CASGIKGTGASYEQYF

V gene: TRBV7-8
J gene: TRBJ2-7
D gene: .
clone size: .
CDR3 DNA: TGTGCCAGCAGCTTAGCGGGGGGACTTTACGAGCAGTACTTC
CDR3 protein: CASSLAGGLYEQYF

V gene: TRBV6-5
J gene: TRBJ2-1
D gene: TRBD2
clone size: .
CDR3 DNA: TGTGCCAGCGCGGGGGGGCCGGGGGAGCAGTTCTTC
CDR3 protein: CASAGGPGEQFF

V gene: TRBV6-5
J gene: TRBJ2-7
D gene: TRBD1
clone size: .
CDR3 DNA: TGTGCCACCTCAAACCGGACAGGGTGGGGGTACGAGCAGTACTTC
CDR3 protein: CATSNRTGWGYEQYF

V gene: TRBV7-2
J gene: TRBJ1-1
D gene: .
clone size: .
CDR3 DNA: TGTGCCAGCAGCTTACAGGGCTACGAAGCTTTCTTT
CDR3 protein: CASSLQGYEAFF

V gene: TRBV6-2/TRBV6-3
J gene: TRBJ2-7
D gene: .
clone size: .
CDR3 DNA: TGTGCCAGCAGTCCCCGTTTAAACTACGAGCAGTACTTC
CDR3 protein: CASSPRLNYEQYF

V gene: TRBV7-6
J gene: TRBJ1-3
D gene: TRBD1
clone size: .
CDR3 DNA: TGTGCCAGCAGCGACGACAGGGGGCGAGGAAACACCATATATTTT
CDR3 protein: CASSDDRGRGNTIYF

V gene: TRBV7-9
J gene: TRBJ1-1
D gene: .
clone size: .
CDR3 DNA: TGTGCCAGCAGCTCCCGCGGGGGGGGGCGATCGGATGAAGCTTTCTTT
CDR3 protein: CASSSRGGGRSDEAFF

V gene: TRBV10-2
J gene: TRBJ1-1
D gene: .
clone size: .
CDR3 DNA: TGCGCCAGCAGTGAGGGCAGGAACGCTGAAGCTTTCTTT
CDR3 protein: CASSEGRNAEAFF

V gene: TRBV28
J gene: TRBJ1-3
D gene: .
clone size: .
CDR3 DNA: TGTGCCAGCAGTTTATGGGAGAGATGGGAGGGCTCTGGAAACACCATATATTTT
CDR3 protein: CASSLWERWEGSGNTIYF